This T cell receptor beta chain was sequenced in a study of patients and donors after allogeneic stem cell transplantation. MiXCR, applied by TCRdb to the RT-PCR reads, yields one record per CDR3 protein. The table shows 190,000 or so distinct CDR3 sequences, with 35% to 45% occurring only once. V lost 1 base and J 8 bases, leaving 7 bases between the germline ends. Germline CDR1 is SGHRS and CDR2 is YFSETQ. This CDR3 comprises 12 residues. Sample: blood, either unsorted or a sorted T cell fraction (not recorded which). V usage is TRBV5-1 and J usage is TRBJ2-1; D unclear. The TCR comes from a human donor who was either an allogeneic HSCT recipient or a stem cell or donor lymphocyte infusion donor (not recorded which). It is not recorded whose cells these are; they may come from a transplant donor. The CDR3 region is CASSLSPHEQFF. The CDR3 coding sequence is TGCGCCAGCAGCTTGTCCCCCCATGAGCAGTTCTTC.